The 14 T cell receptor beta chains listed next were all sequenced from one sample in a study of long-term antiretroviral therapy in people with HIV. Running of the v3.0 immunoSEQ assay took place at survey level. Repertoires were generated with immunoSEQ multiplex PCR, while TCRdb's copy carries only in-frame clones and drops some. This table has about 12,000 clones, 82% appearing once. This sample comprised unsorted PBMCs, obtained around 8 years after starting antiretroviral therapy. These TCRs come from a middle-aged man with HIV.

The rearrangement links TRBV19 to TRBJ1-1; D is unclear. The germline CDR1 and CDR2 sequences are LNHDA and SQIVND (reference sequence). V lost 7 bases, J lost 9 bases, and 12 bases lay in between. This CDR3 spans 11 amino acids. The CDR3 DNA is TGTGCCAGTAATCATCATGATCAAGCTTTCTTT. Translating it yields CASNHHDQAFF.

This clone was seen a single time. V is TRBV5-4 and J is TRBJ2-7, with D perhaps TRBD2 (6 bases). The CDR3 is 11 amino acids. V was shortened by 6 bases and J by 7 bases, with 11 bases between the two germline ends. Looked up from germline, CDR1 is SGHNT and CDR2 is YYREEE (reference sequence). This CDR3 reads CASTLGREQYF. The CDR3 bases are TGTGCCAGCACTCTGGGGAGGGAGCAGTACTTC. The whole variable domain, remainder taken from reference TRBV5-4 and TRBJ2-7, is ETGVTQSPTHLIKTRGQQVTLRCSSQSGHNTVSWYQQALGQGPQFIFQYYREEENGRGNFPPRFSGLQFPNYSSELNVNALELDDSALYLCASTLGREQYFGPGTRLTVT.

The rearrangement uses TRBV6-5 and TRBJ2-7, with D possibly TRBD1 on 5 matching bases. CDR1 and CDR2 from the germline V gene are MNHEY and SVGAGI. This CDR3 is built from 16 residues. V was shortened by 0 bases and J by 2 bases, with 14 bases between the two germline ends. The CDR3 coding sequence is TGTGCCAGCAGTTACTCGGCGAACGAAGGGGCCTACGAGCAGTACTTC. Protein product: CASSYSANEGAYEQYF.

This chain's CDR3 is CASSSPDRGGDTQYF. As DNA, the CDR3 is TGTGCCAGCAGCTCGCCGGACAGGGGAGGGGATACGCAGTATTTT. This chain uses TRBV7-9 with TRBJ2-3; TRBD1 agrees at 9 bases. The V gene end was trimmed by 4 bases and the J gene end by 6 bases; junction bases not matched to a gene: 8. The CDR3 has 15 residues. Germline CDR1 reads SEHNR; CDR2 reads FQNEAQ (reference sequence).

This clone was detected a few times. This sequence joins TRBV5-1 and TRBJ2-3; TRBD1 might be the D (6 bases). The CDR3 has 15 amino acids. Germline V CDR1 and CDR2: SGHRS, YFSETQ. V gave up 4 bases and J gave up 0 bases, with 12 bases separating them. CDR3 nucleotide sequence: TGCGCCAGCAGCGTCGGACAGACTAGCACAGATACGCAGTATTTT. Translated, it gives CASSVGQTSTDTQYF. Full variable domain (rest looked up from reference TRBV5-1 and TRBJ2-3): KAGVTQTPRYLIKTRGQQVTLSCSPISGHRSVSWYQQTPGQGLQFLFEYFSETQRNKGNFPGRFSGRQFSNSRSEMNVSTLELGDSALYLCASSVGQTSTDTQYFGPGTRLTVL.

This clone was observed a few times. The chain combines TRBV6-6 with TRBJ2-7; D is ambiguous. CDR1 is MNHNY, CDR2 SVGAGI, per germline (reference sequence). This CDR3 spans 11 amino acids. V lost 6 bases to trimming and J lost 3 bases, with 6 bases between them. In DNA form, the CDR3 reads TGTGCCAGCAGCTTAGGCTACGAGCAGTACTTC. Protein: CASSLGYEQYF.

J is TRBJ2-7 and V is TRBV6-1; D gene unclear. Germline-derived CDR1 and CDR2 are MNHNS and SASEGT. This CDR3 is 16 amino acids long. V dropped 0 bases and J dropped 3 bases, with 15 bases sitting between them. The CDR3 nucleotides read TGTGCCAGCAGTGAAGCAGGGTGGCACGAGGTCTACGAGCAGTACTTC. As protein: CASSEAGWHEVYEQYF.

The chain joins TRBV5-6 to TRBJ2-7, with 9 nucleotides matching TRBD1. Trimming took 4 bases from V and 2 from J; bases not matched to a gene: 4. The CDR3 runs 14 residues. Looked up from germline, CDR1 is SGHDT and CDR2 is YYEEEE. The CDR3 nucleotides read TGTGCCAGCAGCCCTAGGACAGGGGCCTACGAGCAGTACTTC. As protein: CASSPRTGAYEQYF. The full variable domain, in which reference TRBV5-6 and TRBJ2-7 provide the parts outside the CDR3, is DAGVTQSPTHLIKTRGQQVTLRCSPKSGHDTVSWYQQALGQGPQFIFQYYEEEERQRGNFPDRFSGHQFPNYSSELNVNALLLGDSALYLCASSPRTGAYEQYFGPGTRLTVT.

This clone appeared a single time. This sequence joins TRBV5-5 and TRBJ2-5; the match to TRBD2 covers 11 bases. The CDR3 runs to 16 residues. Looked up from germline, CDR1 is SGHKS and CDR2 is YYEKEE (reference sequence). The trim removed 0 bases at V and 5 bases at J, leaving 6 bases unmatched. Here the CDR3 DNA reads TGTGCCAGCAGCTTGGAGATAGCGGGGGGGAGGGAGACCCAGTACTTC. Translation: CASSLEIAGGRETQYF.

V usage is TRBV29-1 and J usage is TRBJ2-2; TRBD2 agrees at 8 bases. V lost 2 bases and J lost 2; bases outside the gene matches: 4. Per the germline V gene, CDR1 is SQVTM and CDR2 is ANQGSEA. CDR3 size: 15 residues. The CDR3 is CSVEKAGDNTGELFF. CDR3 sequence (DNA): TGCAGCGTTGAAAAAGCGGGGGACAACACCGGGGAGCTGTTTTTT.

The chain is built from TRBV11-1 and TRBJ2-3, with D tentatively TRBD2 (5 bases). Germline V lookup: CDR1 SGHAT, CDR2 FQDESV (reference sequence). This CDR3 comprises 14 residues. Trimming took 0 bases from V and 4 from J, leaving 8 bases between them. CDR3 nucleotide sequence: TGTGCCAGCAGCTTAGCCGACGGGGCAGATACGCAGTATTTT. Encoded protein: CASSLADGADTQYF.

The J gene is TRBJ2-2, the V gene TRBV13, with TRBD1 identical over 10 bases. J was trimmed by 7 bases and V by 5 bases; bases with no gene match: 7. Germline assignment: CDR1 PRHDT and CDR2 FYEKMQ (reference sequence). The CDR3 runs 15 residues. In DNA, the CDR3 is TGTGCCAGCAGCCTCGGGACAGGGGTGGACGGGGAGCTGTTTTTT. Amino acids: CASSLGTGVDGELFF.

This clone appeared once. The chain links TRBV2 to TRBJ1-2; possibly TRBD1 for D (6 bases). Germline lookup yields CDR1 SNHLY and CDR2 FYNNEI. With 4 bases removed from V and 5 bases from J, the gap between germline ends came to 17 bases. The CDR3 totals 15 residues. The CDR3 loop is CASSGRQGIWYGYTF. In DNA form, the CDR3 reads TGTGCCAGCAGTGGACGGCAGGGGATTTGGTATGGCTACACCTTC. The whole variable domain, filled in from reference TRBV2 and TRBJ1-2, reads EPEVTQTPSHQVTQMGQEVILRCVPISNHLYFYWYRQILGQKVEFLVSFYNNEISEKSEIFDDQFSVERPDGSNFTLKIRSTKLEDSAMYFCASSGRQGIWYGYTFGSGTRLTVV.

The V gene is TRBV6-1, the J gene TRBJ2-1; 7 bases match TRBD2. V dropped 1 base and J dropped 4; count of bases not matched to a gene: 19. Germline assignment: CDR1 MNHNS and CDR2 SASEGT. The CDR3 contains 20 residues. The CDR3 DNA reads as TGTGCCAGCAGTGAAGTATGGGAGGGTTGGGATCACGAAAAATACAATGAGCAGTTCTTC. It codes for CASSEVWEGWDHEKYNEQFF.